The rows below give T cell receptor beta chains drawn from one sample of a study of blood T cell repertoires in COVID-19. Sequencing used immunoSEQ multiplex PCR; TCRdb keeps in-frame clones, though not all of them. The table has 150,000 to 200,000 clones, over 80% seen once. Sequencing input: PBMCs or T cells enriched from blood (not recorded which). The receptors were gathered from a man aged 70-80 years who had been exposed to COVID-19. Both conserved end residues are part of each CDR3.

V | CDR3
TRBV7-2 | CASSLRWTDPNGRPGELFF
TRBV5-5 | CASSSLVARGDTEAFF
TRBV18 | CASSPTAEGPIYF
TRBV3-1/TRBV3-2 | CASSPTTSGMNPLAKNIQYF
TRBV5-1 | CASSESYNSPLHF
TRBV7-9 | CASSFSGQALPRGNIQYF
TRBV18 | CASSPSGTYNEQFF
TRBV27 | CASSLQRINTEAFF
TRBV25-1 | CASSNGLAGALGEQFF
TRBV5-4 | CASRSRDRGNTGELFF
TRBV7-2 | CASSYKGLHEQFF
TRBV7-8 | CASSSGQTFSYGYTF
TRBV7-8 | CASSLAARTEAFF
TRBV6-2/TRBV6-3 | CASSYSDRASQPQHF